One and the same sample provided the 2 T cell receptor beta chains below, sequenced in a study of shared clonotypes between healthy human individuals (TCRdb year 2020). Library construction relied on the immunoSEQ multiplex PCR assay. This is the immuneACCESS table as TCRdb keeps it, with only in-frame sequences that have V and J called. A part of the clones is gone; compared with another copy, unresolved V genes explain less than half, and the rest is unexplained. The sample includes approximately 350,000 clones, with around 96% observed a single time. The top ten constitute more than 0.3% of the sample. Material for sequencing was memory CD8+ T cells sorted from blood. According to the study, the label for this sample's cell subset or site signals: CD45RO+ cells pooled with CCR7-negative TemRA cells. Receptors originate from a man younger than 40 in good health.

The V call is TRBV7-9, the J call TRBJ2-7, with TRBD1 as a possible D gene (6 bases). The CDR3 runs to 15 residues. The germline CDR1 and CDR2 sequences are SEHNR and FQNEAQ (reference sequence). Trimming took 5 bases from V and 2 from J, leaving 16 bases between them. The chain's CDR3 is CASSPGTSFPYEQYF. CDR3 nucleotide sequence: TGTGCCAGCAGCCCCGGGACATCATTTCCCTACGAGCAGTACTTC.

This chain joins TRBV27 and TRBJ2-7, with 7 bases matching TRBD2. Losses at the gene ends were 1 base for V and 5 bases for J; bases not matched to a gene: 8. CDR3 length: 15 residues. The germline V gene encodes CDR1 MNHEY and CDR2 SMNVEV (reference sequence). Here the CDR3 reads CASSLLAGASNEQYF. CDR3 nucleotide sequence: TGTGCCAGCAGTTTATTGGCGGGAGCTTCTAACGAGCAGTACTTC.